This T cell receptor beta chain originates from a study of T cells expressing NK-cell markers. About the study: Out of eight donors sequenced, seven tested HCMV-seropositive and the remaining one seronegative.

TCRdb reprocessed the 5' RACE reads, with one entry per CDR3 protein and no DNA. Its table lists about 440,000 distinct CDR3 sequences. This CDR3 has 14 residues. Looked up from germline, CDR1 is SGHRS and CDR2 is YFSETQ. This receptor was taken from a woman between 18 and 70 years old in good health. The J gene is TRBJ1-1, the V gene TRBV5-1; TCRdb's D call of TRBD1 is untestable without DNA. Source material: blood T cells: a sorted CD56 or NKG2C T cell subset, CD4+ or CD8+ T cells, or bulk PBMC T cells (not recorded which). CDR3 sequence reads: CASSPQGWDTEAFF.